This entry describes one T cell receptor beta chain. Profiled with immunoSEQ multiplex PCR; TCRdb holds only in-frame clones, not every one. The data hold 55,000 to 75,000 clones, with about 90% observed a single time. The sample originates from a study of CD4 T cells in relation to SARS-CoV-2 and coronaviruses. The CDR3 loop spans 14 amino acids. With 8 bases removed from V and 3 bases from J, the gap between germline ends came to 15 bases. Germline values: CDR1 MNHEY, CDR2 SVGAGI. Before the COVID-19 pandemic, during about 2011-2019, CD4+ T cells were taken from unexposed donors. Material: memory CD4+ T cells from PBMCs. The chain combines TRBV6-5 with TRBJ2-3; D is uncertain. This TCR was sampled from a human donor in good health. The CDR3 sequence: CASALGGGTDTQYF. The CDR3, as DNA: TGTGCCAGCGCTCTTGGTGGCGGAACAGATACGCAGTATTTT.